The 12 T cell receptor beta chains below were found in one sample sequenced in a study of blood T cell repertoires in COVID-19. This table comes from immunoSEQ multiplex PCR, and its TCRdb copy is limited to in-frame clones, with some not included. The sample consists of around 170,000 clones, 65% to 90% of them appearing once. Sequencing was carried out using peripheral blood. Receptors originate from a human donor in a cohort sampled during active COVID-19.

This chain links TRBV5-4 with TRBJ2-7; 9 bases are a match to TRBD1. The CDR3 runs 15 residues. V dropped 2 bases and J dropped 2; count of bases not matched to a gene: 5. Germline V gives CDR1 SGHNT, CDR2 YYREEE (reference sequence). The CDR3 loop is CASSLRQGGAYEQYF. CDR3 coding DNA: TGTGCCAGCAGCTTACGACAGGGGGGGGCCTACGAGCAGTACTTC.

V gene TRBV5-1 combines with J gene TRBJ1-1, with TRBD1 matching 7 bases. From germline, CDR1 is SGHRS and CDR2 YFSETQ. V dropped 5 bases and J dropped 1; count of bases not matched to a gene: 5. This CDR3 contains 14 residues. For the CDR3, the DNA is TGCGCCAGCAGTTGGGGACAGCCGAACACTGAAGCTTTCTTT. The encoded protein is CASSWGQPNTEAFF.

In its sample, this clone was seen once. V is TRBV18 and J is TRBJ2-5; D is undetermined. Trimming cost V 2 bases and J 5 bases, with 9 bases left between them. The CDR3 is made up of 13 amino acids. Germline CDR1 is KGHSH and CDR2 is LQKENI. CDR3 sequence (DNA): TGTGCCAGCTCACCAGATAGTGAGGAGACCCAGTACTTC. Translation: CASSPDSEETQYF.

The chain uses TRBV18 and TRBJ1-3; D is perhaps TRBD1 (5 bases). Germline V lookup: CDR1 KGHSH, CDR2 LQKENI. With 1 base removed from V and 4 bases from J, the gap between germline ends came to 11 bases. This CDR3 region has 15 residues. CDR3 amino acids: CASSPRVGLGNTIYF. In nucleotides, the CDR3 is TGTGCCAGCTCACCACGGGTGGGGCTCGGAAACACCATATATTTT.

This chain's CDR3 is CASSFRAGVNEKLFF. CDR3 DNA sequence: TGCGCCAGCAGCTTCCGGGCAGGGGTTAATGAAAAACTGTTTTTT. The V and J genes are TRBV5-1 and TRBJ1-4, with D perhaps matching TRBD1 (6 bases). Per germline, CDR1 SGHRS and CDR2 YFSETQ. The CDR3 has 15 amino acids. Trimming removed 2 bases at V and 4 bases at J, with 12 bases between.

Notes on this clone: In the same sample, other DNA sequences code for this CDR3. The rearrangement uses TRBV19 and TRBJ1-1; D is ambiguous. Germline lookup yields CDR1 LNHDA and CDR2 SQIVND (reference sequence). V was shortened by 4 bases and J by 1 base, with 4 bases between the two germline ends. The CDR3 consists of 12 residues. The CDR3 here is CASSTGNTEAFF. CDR3 sequence (DNA): TGTGCCAGTAGTACAGGGAACACTGAAGCTTTCTTT.

V usage is TRBV19 and J usage is TRBJ2-4; 7 bases align to TRBD1. CDR3 length equals 20 residues. Germline V lookup: CDR1 LNHDA, CDR2 SQIVND (reference sequence). V dropped 5 bases and J dropped 0; count of bases not matched to a gene: 19. The CDR3 DNA reads as TGTGCCAGTAGTTTTCGGACAGGTTGGAAACTTTCAGTAGCCAAAAACATTCAGTACTTC. Encoded protein: CASSFRTGWKLSVAKNIQYF.

This clone appeared a single time. The chain employs TRBV18 and TRBJ1-5; TRBD1 might be the D (6 bases). The CDR3 runs to 15 residues. V was pared by 3 bases and J by 7 bases, with 16 bases between. Germline V CDR1 and CDR2: KGHSH, LQKENI. CDR3 DNA sequence: TGTGCCAGCTCACCCAGGGACACCAAGGGACAGCCCCAGCATTTT. Encoded protein: CASSPRDTKGQPQHF.

This rearrangement joins TRBV7-2 to TRBJ2-3; 13 bases align to TRBD2. Germline V lookup: CDR1 SGHTA, CDR2 FQGNSA. V dropped 5 bases and J dropped 6; count of bases not matched to a gene: 5. The CDR3 extends over 15 amino acids. CDR3 coding DNA: TGTGCCAGCAGCCCGTGGACTAGCGGGAGTGATACGCAGTATTTT. It yields the protein CASSPWTSGSDTQYF.

This rearrangement joins TRBV27 to TRBJ2-1; the D gene is possibly TRBD2 (5 bases). Germline V gives CDR1 MNHEY, CDR2 SMNVEV (reference sequence). V was shortened by 0 bases and J by 0 bases, with 9 bases between the two germline ends. The CDR3 is 16 amino acids. The CDR3 sequence is CASSLSGKSSYNEQFF. Here the CDR3 DNA reads TGTGCCAGCAGTTTATCCGGGAAGAGCTCCTACAATGAGCAGTTCTTC.

CDR3 amino acids: CASSTGGRVYTF. CDR3 nucleotide sequence: TGTGCCAGCAGCACGGGGGGGCGAGTCTACACCTTC. The chain has TRBV28 and TRBJ1-2; D possibly corresponds to TRBD1 (6 bases). Trimming left V 6 bases short and J 10 bases short, with 15 bases between. The CDR3 has 12 residues. Germline CDR1 MDHEN, CDR2 SYDVKM.

The gene calls are TRBV6-5 and TRBJ1-1; D is perhaps TRBD1 (6 bases). The ends were cut back, 6 bases at V and 6 bases at J, with 17 bases in the middle. CDR1 is MNHEY, CDR2 SVGAGI, per germline. This CDR3 has 14 residues. CDR3 in amino acids: CASSYGTSYAEAFF. Written as DNA, the CDR3 is TGTGCCAGCAGCTACGGGACATCTTACGCTGAAGCTTTCTTT.